Described below is a single T cell receptor beta chain sequence and its context. Its antigen remains unidentified. These data originate in a study of T cells after yellow fever vaccination. Regarding the study as a whole: Reappearing after the booster were most of the clones from primary vaccination (around 96% CD4, about 87% CD8).

The ends were cut back, 6 bases at V and 3 bases at J, with 14 bases in the middle. Germline loops: CDR1 SGHVS, CDR2 FNYEAQ. This CDR3 has 14 residues. MiXCR was run by TCRdb on the 5' RACE reads, yielding one entry per CDR3 protein. This sample has 300,000 to 400,000 distinct CDR3 sequences, with roughly an eighth found just once. The chain couples TRBV7-6 to TRBJ2-5; D is unresolved. The sequenced sample was CD4+ T cells sorted from PBMCs, obtained 15 days after the yellow fever booster vaccination. The receptor was derived from a man aged 18 to 29 who received the YFV17D yellow fever vaccine. The CDR3 loop is CASSSGPLKETQYF. Here the CDR3 DNA reads TGTGCCAGCAGTTCTGGGCCCTTAAAAGAGACCCAGTACTTC. Using reference TRBV7-6 and TRBJ2-5 for the parts outside the CDR3, the full variable domain is GAGVSQSPRYKVTKRGQDVALRCDPISGHVSLYWYRQALGQGPEFLTYFNYEAQQDKSGLPNDRFSAERPEGSISTLTIQRTEQRDSAMYRCASSSGPLKETQYFGPGTRLLVL.